Each of the 26 T cell receptor beta chains below was sequenced from the same sample in a study of cytomegalovirus exposure and HLA in healthy donors. The assay was immunoSEQ multiplex PCR, and TCRdb's table has in-frame clones only and misses some. The sample includes 80,000 to 95,000 clones, roughly 92% of them seen just once. Sequencing was performed on PBMCs. These receptors were obtained from a woman aged 25 to 45 in good health and CMV-seropositive.

The chain couples TRBV28 to TRBJ2-2; 7 bases agree with TRBD1. Looked up from germline, CDR1 is MDHEN and CDR2 is SYDVKM. This CDR3 has 16 amino acids. Trimming cost V 4 bases and J 4 bases; bases outside gene matches: 9. The CDR3 here is CASSSPGQEPTGELFF. The CDR3 nucleotides read TGTGCCAGCAGTTCCCCTGGACAGGAACCCACCGGGGAGCTGTTTTTT.

The chain is built from TRBV6-5 and TRBJ1-5, with D maybe TRBD1 (6 bases). The CDR3 covers 15 residues. V was cut by 3 bases and J by 5 bases, with 14 bases left in between. Looked up from germline, CDR1 is MNHEY and CDR2 is SVGAGI. CDR3 nucleotides: TGTGCCAGCAGTTATAGGGGGGGGCAGGATCAGCCCCAGCATTTT. Amino acid sequence: CASSYRGGQDQPQHF.

The chain recombines TRBV6-1 with TRBJ2-3; TRBD1 matches 8 bases. The V and J ends lost 9 bases and 0 bases, in that order; junction bases with no gene match: 8. The CDR3 consists of 15 residues. Germline-derived CDR1 and CDR2 are MNHNS and SASEGT. In nucleotides, the CDR3 is TGTGCCAGTACCACAGGGGGAACTAGCACAGATACGCAGTATTTT. Protein: CASTTGGTSTDTQYF.

V gene TRBV11-2 combines with J gene TRBJ1-1; D is perhaps TRBD1 (6 bases). The CDR3 contains 18 residues. Trimming cost V 4 bases and J 0 bases, with 21 bases left between them. Germline CDR1 is SGHAT and CDR2 is FQNNGV. The CDR3, as DNA: TGTGCCAGCAGCTCCTTTGGGGGCTGGGGCAGGGTGAACACTGAAGCTTTCTTT. Amino acids: CASSSFGGWGRVNTEAFF.

This chain links TRBV7-2 with TRBJ2-1; D is unclear. Germline V gene data show CDR1 as SGHTA and CDR2 as FQGNSA. Trimming removed 7 bases at V and 13 bases at J, with 14 bases between. This CDR3 is built from 11 residues. The CDR3 bases are TGTGCCAGCACCAAATCTACTACCCAGTTCTTC. This sequence encodes CASTKSTTQFF. The full variable domain, rest sourced from reference TRBV7-2 and TRBJ2-1, is GAGVSQSPSNKVTEKGKDVELRCDPISGHTALYWYRQSLGQGLEFLIYFQGNSAPDKSGLPSDRFSAERTGGSVSTLTIQRTQQEDSAVYLCASTKSTTQFFGPGTRLTVL.

This rearrangement joins TRBV5-6 to TRBJ2-1; TRBD2 agrees at 7 bases. This CDR3 spans 14 amino acids. With V trimmed by 4 bases and J by 0 bases, 1 base remained unmatched. Germline loops: CDR1 SGHDT, CDR2 YYEEEE. CDR3 loop: CASSRTSSYNEQFF. The CDR3 DNA sequence: TGTGCCAGCAGCCGGACTAGCTCCTACAATGAGCAGTTCTTC.

The chain carries TRBV29-1 and TRBJ2-1, with 8 bases aligning to TRBD2. The CDR3 length is 13 residues. The junction had 4 bases not matched to a gene; V was cut back by 4 bases and J by 5 bases. The germline gives CDR1 SQVTM, CDR2 ANQGSEA. The CDR3 region is CSVATSGDNEQFF. The CDR3 coding sequence is TGCAGCGTTGCAACTAGCGGAGACAATGAGCAGTTCTTC.

The chain recombines TRBV7-3 with TRBJ2-5; TRBD2 might be the D (6 bases). The ends were cut back, 5 bases at V and 8 bases at J, with 15 bases in the middle. This CDR3 comprises 13 residues. Per germline, CDR1 SGHTA and CDR2 FQGTGA. CDR3 DNA: TGTGCCAGCAGCCCTGAGCCGGGAGAAACCCAGTACTTC. Protein: CASSPEPGETQYF.

The rearrangement uses TRBV30 and TRBJ2-5; 8 nucleotides align to TRBD1. Germline trimming cut 4 bases from V and 4 bases from J; bases unmatched to any gene: 11. CDR3 length equals 15 residues. The germline V gene encodes CDR1 GTSNPN and CDR2 SVGIG (reference sequence). The CDR3 DNA follows: TGTGCCTGGACAAAGGGGACAGGAGGAGCAGAGACCCAGTACTTC. This sequence encodes CAWTKGTGGAETQYF.

This rearrangement joins TRBV13 to TRBJ2-7; 8 bases line up with TRBD2. Trimming removed 5 bases from V and 2 bases from J; junction bases left unmatched: 11. The CDR3 runs 16 residues. Germline assignment: CDR1 PRHDT and CDR2 FYEKMQ (reference sequence). The chain's CDR3 is CASSPSGSKSPYEQYF. The DNA for the CDR3 is TGTGCCAGCAGCCCCAGCGGGAGTAAGTCCCCCTACGAGCAGTACTTC.

The V call is TRBV27, the J call TRBJ2-3, with D unclear. The V end lost 4 bases, the J end lost 6 bases, and 5 bases lay between the germline ends. The length of the CDR3 is 11 residues. From germline, CDR1 is MNHEY and CDR2 SMNVEV (reference sequence). The DNA for the CDR3 is TGTGCCAGCAGTTCCTCCGATACGCAGTATTTT. Translation: CASSSSDTQYF.

The rearrangement joins TRBV7-9 to TRBJ2-1; D ambiguous. Germline loops: CDR1 SEHNR, CDR2 FQNEAQ (reference sequence). The CDR3 is 11 amino acids. The V gene lost 4 bases and the J gene lost 10 bases, with 8 bases spanning the gap. The CDR3 bases are TGTGCCAGCAGCTCAGCGCGAGAGCAGTTCTTC. As protein: CASSSAREQFF.

The chain carries TRBV28 and TRBJ2-5; possible D gene TRBD2, 5 bases. Germline V gene data show CDR1 as MDHEN and CDR2 as SYDVKM. Trimming left V 3 bases short and J 2 bases short, with 10 bases between. The CDR3 has 14 amino acids. CDR3 in DNA: TGTGCCAGCAGTTTGAGAGGGTTACAAGAGACCCAGTACTTC. Protein sequence: CASSLRGLQETQYF.

This clone was seen a handful of times. The rearrangement uses TRBV30 and TRBJ2-7; D gene ambiguous. Germline CDR1 is GTSNPN and CDR2 is SVGIG (reference sequence). V lost 0 bases to trimming and J lost 2 bases, with 8 bases between them. The CDR3 is 13 amino acids. CDR3 nucleotides: TGTGCCTGGAGTGTCCGGCAGGCCTACGAGCAGTACTTC. Amino acids: CAWSVRQAYEQYF.

This rearrangement joins TRBV19 to TRBJ2-1; 12 bases match TRBD1. The V gene's germline CDR1 is LNHDA and CDR2 SQIVND (reference sequence). This CDR3 has 16 residues. V was clipped by 4 bases and J by 2 bases; unmatched bases: 3. The CDR3 DNA follows: TGTGCCAGTAGTACCCGGGACAGGGGGCCCTACAATGAGCAGTTCTTC. This gives the protein CASSTRDRGPYNEQFF.

The chain couples TRBV27 to TRBJ2-1; 9 bases fit TRBD2. The CDR3 sequence is 13 residues long. The germline CDR1 and CDR2 sequences are MNHEY and SMNVEV (reference sequence). Trimming at V came to 3 bases and at J to 10 bases, leaving 4 bases not matched to a gene. This CDR3 reads CASSFPAGGEQFF. The CDR3 DNA sequence: TGTGCCAGCAGTTTCCCTGCGGGAGGGGAGCAGTTCTTC.

The rearrangement uses TRBV5-1 and TRBJ2-1, with TRBD2 matching over 15 bases. The CDR3 sequence is 17 residues long. Germline CDR1 and CDR2: SGHRS and YFSETQ. With V trimmed by 4 bases and J by 8 bases, 10 bases remained unmatched. The CDR3 nucleotides are TGCGCCAGCAGCACCCCATCGGGACTAGCGGGAGGCTATGAGCAGTTCTTC. Protein product: CASSTPSGLAGGYEQFF.

The chain combines TRBV19 with TRBJ2-1; 7 bases fit TRBD2. Germline V gene lookup returns CDR1 LNHDA and CDR2 SQIVND (reference sequence). This CDR3 is built from 17 residues. V was clipped by 0 bases and J by 0 bases; unmatched bases: 5. The CDR3 bases are TGTGCCAGTAGTATAGATGCGGGGGAGAGCTCCTACAATGAGCAGTTCTTC. Protein sequence: CASSIDAGESSYNEQFF. The full variable domain, its missing parts supplied by reference TRBV19 and TRBJ2-1, is DGGITQSPKYLFRKEGQNVTLSCEQNLNHDAMYWYRQDPGQGLRLIYYSQIVNDFQKGDIAEGYSVSREKKESFPLTVTSAQKNPTAFYLCASSIDAGESSYNEQFFGPGTRLTVL.

The rearrangement uses TRBV11-2 and TRBJ2-7; D might be TRBD1 (6 bases). CDR3 length: 14 residues. The ends were cut back, 8 bases at V and 3 bases at J, with 17 bases in the middle. The germline CDR1 and CDR2 sequences are SGHAT and FQNNGV. CDR3: CASSTLQGHYEQYF. In nucleotides, the CDR3 is TGTGCCAGCTCGACACTACAGGGTCACTACGAGCAGTACTTC. The full variable domain, completed using reference TRBV11-2 and TRBJ2-7, is EAGVAQSPRYKIIEKRQSVAFWCNPISGHATLYWYQQILGQGPKLLIQFQNNGVVDDSQLPKDRFSAERLKGVDSTLKIQPAKLEDSAVYLCASSTLQGHYEQYFGPGTRLTVT.

CDR3 protein: CAWGLAGIEQYF. The CDR3 nucleotides are TGTGCCTGGGGACTAGCGGGTATCGAGCAGTACTTC. The chain carries TRBV30 and TRBJ2-7; 11 bases map to TRBD2. The V gene end was trimmed by 5 bases and the J gene end by 6 bases; junction bases not matched to a gene: 3. The CDR3 runs to 12 residues. From germline, CDR1 is GTSNPN and CDR2 SVGIG (reference sequence).

This clone was recorded once. The chain uses TRBV4-1 and TRBJ2-7; 8 bases fit TRBD2. Germline V gene sequence: CDR1 MGHRA, CDR2 YSYEKL. The junction had 10 bases not matched to a gene; V was cut back by 6 bases and J by 6 bases. The CDR3 totals 14 residues. Here the CDR3 reads CASSLGTSGSEQYF. The CDR3 bases are TGCGCCAGCAGTCTAGGGACTAGTGGGTCCGAGCAGTACTTC.

This clone has a handful of counts. The J gene is TRBJ2-1, the V gene TRBV4-1; 9 bases are a match to TRBD1. J was trimmed by 6 bases and V by 7 bases; bases with no gene match: 4. Germline CDR1 MGHRA, CDR2 YSYEKL. The CDR3 is 13 amino acids. Here the CDR3 reads CASTGQGLNEQFF. The CDR3 DNA follows: TGCGCCAGCACGGGACAGGGTCTCAATGAGCAGTTCTTC.

The V call is TRBV15, the J call TRBJ2-3; D unclear. The CDR3 sequence is 15 residues long. V lost 1 base, J lost 7 bases, and 15 bases lay in between. Germline loops: CDR1 LNHNV, CDR2 YYDKDF (reference sequence). The CDR3 DNA reads as TGTGCCACCAGCAGAGTGATTGGAGCAAGCTATACGCAGTATTTT. Amino acid sequence: CATSRVIGASYTQYF.

V and J are TRBV4-3 and TRBJ2-1; possible D gene TRBD1, 6 bases. V was pared by 0 bases and J by 7 bases, with 19 bases between. Germline V gene sequence: CDR1 LGHNA, CDR2 YSLEER. CDR3 length: 17 residues. CDR3 coding DNA: TGCGCCAGCAGCCAAGATCTTTCTCCCCAGGGGAAGAATGAGCAGTTCTTC. Translation: CASSQDLSPQGKNEQFF.

The V and J genes are TRBV6-5 and TRBJ1-3; perhaps TRBD1 as D (5 bases). This CDR3 comprises 14 residues. Between the trimmed V and J ends, which lost 5 bases and 8 bases, there was a span of 16 bases. Germline V CDR1 and CDR2: MNHEY, SVGAGI. The CDR3 sequence is CASSPTRRGDTIYF. The CDR3 nucleotides read TGTGCCAGCAGTCCTACAAGGCGGGGGGACACCATATATTTT.

CDR3 region: CASSRVQGYEQYF. The CDR3 DNA sequence: TGTGCCAGCAGTCGAGTACAGGGTTACGAGCAGTACTTC. The chain uses TRBV28 and TRBJ2-7, with D possibly TRBD1 on 6 matching bases. V shed 5 bases and J shed 4 bases, with 12 bases lying between them. This CDR3 comprises 13 residues. Germline assignment: CDR1 MDHEN and CDR2 SYDVKM.